These 5 T cell receptor beta chains were all obtained from the same sample, sequenced in a study of human T cells and chemical hapten exposure. From the RACE reads, TCRdb called clonotypes with MiXCR, one entry per CDR3 protein. The data contain 80,000 to 100,000 distinct CDR3 sequences, just under 9% of them singletons. Time point: healthy volunteer bleed at 2 weeks. The total RNA was obtained from whole blood that was not fractionated. Sequencing was performed on whole blood. Receptors were obtained from a female donor in good health. Some clones in this sample may be carry-over from other donors' samples.

This clonotype has only a few counts. The chain uses TRBV5-1 and TRBJ1-5; TRBD1 matches 7 bases. The trim removed 5 bases at V and 0 bases at J, leaving 2 bases unmatched. CDR1 is SGHRS and CDR2 is YFSETQ in the germline V gene. There are 14 residues in the CDR3. The CDR3 bases are TGCGCCAGCAGTCGGGACAGTAGCAATCAGCCCCAGCATTTT. Translation gives CASSRDSSNQPQHF.

This clonotype was observed a handful of times. This chain uses TRBV28 with TRBJ1-2, with 8 bases matching TRBD1. Per the germline V gene, CDR1 is MDHEN and CDR2 is SYDVKM. Germline trimming cut 11 bases from V and 4 bases from J; bases unmatched to any gene: 15. This CDR3 is built from 15 residues. This CDR3 is CASYVPGTGSYGYTF. CDR3 nucleotide sequence: TGTGCCTCCTACGTCCCAGGGACAGGAAGCTATGGCTACACCTTC.

Points on this clonotype: At one of its ends the junction is not consistent with the germline gene, which may arise from a read error. The J gene is TRBJ2-4, the V gene TRBV12-3 or TRBV12-4; 8 positions match TRBD2. The CDR3 covers 14 residues. CDR3 loop: CTSNLAGAKNIQYF. In nucleotides, the CDR3 is TGTACCAGCAATCTAGCGGGAGCCAAAAACATTCAGTACTTC.

In regard to this clonotype: One end of the junction fails to match germline, which may point to a read error. This chain links TRBV5-6 with TRBJ1-6; 11 nucleotides line up with TRBD1. The CDR3 has 16 amino acids. CDR1 is SGHDT, CDR2 YYEEEE, per germline. CDR3 DNA: TGTGCCAGCAGCGCAGGACAGGGGGCGAAGGGTTCACCCCTCAACTTT. Its translation is CASSAGQGAKGSPLNF.

J is TRBJ1-5 and V is TRBV19; weak D call: TRBD1 (6 bases). Germline-derived CDR1 and CDR2 are LNHDA and SQIVND (reference sequence). Trimming removed 5 bases from V and 6 bases from J, with 20 bases in between. The CDR3 consists of 16 residues. The CDR3 DNA reads as TGTGCCAGTAGTGCTCCTTCCGGGACAACGGGTCAGCCCCAGCATTTT. Its translation: CASSAPSGTTGQPQHF. The whole variable domain, filled in from reference TRBV19 and TRBJ1-5, reads DGGITQSPKYLFRKEGQNVTLSCEQNLNHDAMYWYRQDPGQGLRLIYYSQIVNDFQKGDIAEGYSVSREKKESFPLTVTSAQKNPTAFYLCASSAPSGTTGQPQHFGDGTRLSIL.